This TCR beta chain stems from a study of cytomegalovirus exposure and HLA in healthy donors. Study-level background: Early released data had around 88 million unique TCRs, all coming from HLA-typed donors.

CDR1 is LGHNA and CDR2 is YSLEER in the germline V gene. V was cut by 1 base and J by 4 bases, with 10 bases left in between. This CDR3 has 14 amino acids. Study-wide points: What TCR beta sequences reportedly achieved was accurate prediction of HLA-A and HLA-B alleles in most subjects.

Comment on this clone: Its cognate antigen is unknown.

Both 60 Vbeta primers and 13 Jbeta primers went into the PCR. Methods used by the authors: As a later analysis found, there were roughly 80 million unique TCR beta chains, of which roughly 11 million were shared. This table comes from immunoSEQ multiplex PCR, and its TCRdb copy is limited to in-frame clones, with some not included. D and trimming were read from the DNA, whereas the V and J calls and clone size are those reported in that table. The sample data list around 210,000 clones. Sample: PBMCs. The receptor was derived from a woman in her 30s in good health and CMV-seropositive. The chain links TRBV4-3 to TRBJ1-2; D unresolved. CDR3 region: CASSQVLGSYGYTF. Written as DNA, the CDR3 is TGCGCCAGCAGCCAAGTGTTGGGCTCCTATGGCTACACCTTC.